Each of the 20 T cell receptor beta chains below was sequenced from the same sample in a study of T cell responses to AZD1222 COVID-19 vaccine. The method was immunoSEQ multiplex PCR; TCRdb's version includes in-frame clones alone and lacks a portion of them. The sample yields 250,000 or so clones, 80% to 95% seen once. The sequences come from peripheral blood, collected on day 0 of AZD1222 vaccination. These receptor sequences come from an adult in good health.

This clone appeared once. The chain joins TRBV28 to TRBJ2-7; TRBD1 is a possible D gene (7 bases). Trimming shortened V by 6 bases and J by 8 bases, and 14 bases separated the two germline ends. CDR1 and CDR2 from the germline V gene are MDHEN and SYDVKM. The CDR3 has 12 residues. The CDR3 protein is CASRRQGGKQYF. The DNA for the CDR3 is TGTGCCAGCAGGAGGCAGGGGGGAAAGCAGTACTTC.

This rearrangement joins TRBV24-1 to TRBJ1-5; D gene ambiguous. CDR3 size: 17 residues. V was cut by 1 base and J by 2 bases, with 14 bases left in between. Germline V gene sequence: CDR1 KGHDR, CDR2 SFDVKD. The CDR3 nucleotides read TGTGCCACCAGTGATTTACCCACTGCGGGTTGCAATCAGCCCCAGCATTTT. Translation: CATSDLPTAGCNQPQHF.

This clone has just one count. The chain combines TRBV4-1 with TRBJ1-2, with D possibly being TRBD1 (6 bases). This CDR3 is built from 14 residues. CDR1 and CDR2 from the germline V gene are MGHRA and YSYEKL. V lost 2 bases and J 4 bases, leaving 11 bases between the germline ends. CDR3 bases: TGCGCCAGCAGCCAACCTAGGGGGATCTATGGCTACACCTTC. Translation gives CASSQPRGIYGYTF.

V is TRBV14 and J is TRBJ1-5; no clear D. Trimming stripped 0 bases from V and 1 base from J, with 7 bases between. The CDR3 runs to 15 residues. The germline CDR1 and CDR2 sequences are SGHDN and FVKESK. CDR3 amino acids: CASSQERGSNQPQHF. CDR3 nucleotides: TGTGCCAGCAGCCAAGAAAGAGGAAGCAATCAGCCCCAGCATTTT.

The V and J genes are TRBV5-1 and TRBJ2-7, with TRBD2 matching 8 bases. V shed 4 bases, J shed 7 bases, and the junction held 13 bases outside the gene matches. CDR3 size: 15 residues. CDR1 and CDR2 from the germline V gene are SGHRS and YFSETQ. The CDR3 sequence is CASSQLAARLGEQYF. CDR3 sequence (DNA): TGCGCCAGCAGCCAACTAGCGGCCCGACTGGGGGAGCAGTACTTC.

V usage is TRBV3-1 (or the pseudogene TRBV3-2) and J usage is TRBJ2-5; 8 bases align to TRBD1. CDR3 length: 14 residues. Germline values: CDR1 LGHDT, CDR2 YNNKEL (reference sequence). With 4 bases clipped from V and 5 bases from J, the junction kept 6 bases outside the gene matches. CDR3 in DNA: TGTGCCAGCAGCCCCCGACAGGGGATTGAGACCCAGTACTTC. It specifies CASSPRQGIETQYF.

In its sample, this clone was seen once. The rearrangement links TRBV7-2 to TRBJ2-6; 7 bases are a match to TRBD1. From germline, CDR1 is SGHTA and CDR2 FQGNSA. V gave up 2 bases and J gave up 0 bases; unmatched junction bases: 10. The CDR3 has 19 residues. The DNA of the CDR3 is TGTGCCAGCAGCTTAACGGGGACAGTTACATACTCTGGGGCCAACGTCCTGACTTTC. This sequence encodes CASSLTGTVTYSGANVLTF.

The chain combines TRBV6-5 with TRBJ1-1; no clear D. The CDR3 extends over 11 amino acids. CDR1 MNHEY and CDR2 SVGAGI come from the germline V gene. The V end lost 10 bases, the J end lost 9 bases, and 15 bases lay between the germline ends. The CDR3 reads CATSPRGKAFF. The CDR3 region has the DNA TGTGCCACCTCCCCCCGGGGTAAAGCTTTCTTT.

This clone occurred once. The V call is TRBV4-2, the J call TRBJ2-7, with a possible D match to TRBD2 (6 bases). This CDR3 is 14 amino acids long. The V and J ends lost 4 bases and 2 bases respectively, with 12 bases between them. CDR1 and CDR2 from the germline V gene are LGHNA and YNFKEQ. CDR3 loop: CASSLGEVAYEQYF. CDR3 nucleotide sequence: TGTGCCAGCAGCCTGGGGGAGGTCGCCTACGAGCAGTACTTC.

V usage is TRBV11-2 and J usage is TRBJ2-3; no firm D call. The germline gives CDR1 SGHAT, CDR2 FQNNGV. The V end lost 4 bases, the J end lost 3 bases, and 8 bases lay between the germline ends. The CDR3 runs to 13 residues. The CDR3 sequence is CASSSDFTDTQYF. CDR3 sequence (DNA): TGTGCCAGCAGCTCCGACTTTACAGATACGCAGTATTTT. Combining the CDR3 with reference TRBV11-2 and TRBJ2-3 gives the whole variable domain EAGVAQSPRYKIIEKRQSVAFWCNPISGHATLYWYQQILGQGPKLLIQFQNNGVVDDSQLPKDRFSAERLKGVDSTLKIQPAKLEDSAVYLCASSSDFTDTQYFGPGTRLTVL.

This clone was recorded once. The chain combines TRBV9 with TRBJ2-2; 10 positions match TRBD2. The germline V gene has CDR1 SGDLS and CDR2 YYNGEE. V lost 4 bases and J lost 5; bases outside the gene matches: 8. This CDR3 has 16 amino acids. CDR3 nucleotides: TGTGCCAGCAGCCCCTGGACTAGCGGAGAGACCGGGGAGCTGTTTTTT. Protein product: CASSPWTSGETGELFF.

Turning to this clone: The sample contains more than one DNA sequence encoding this CDR3. The chain has TRBV7-9 and TRBJ1-1; no definite D call. The CDR3 runs 13 residues. Germline V gives CDR1 SEHNR, CDR2 FQNEAQ (reference sequence). Trimming stripped 1 base from V and 1 base from J, with 4 bases between. CDR3 loop: CASSLDRNTEAFF. CDR3 coding DNA: TGTGCCAGCAGCTTAGACAGGAACACTGAAGCTTTCTTT.

The rearrangement links TRBV5-1 to TRBJ2-3, with D perhaps TRBD1 (6 bases). Trimming pared 4 bases from V and 5 bases from J, leaving 14 bases between. The germline gives CDR1 SGHRS, CDR2 YFSETQ. The CDR3 has 14 amino acids. The CDR3 DNA follows: TGCGCCAGCAGCCCCGGGACACTAGTAGATACGCAGTATTTT. Translated: CASSPGTLVDTQYF.

This chain uses TRBV6-1 with TRBJ1-2; possible D gene TRBD1, 5 bases. This CDR3 region has 13 residues. Trimming left V 1 base short and J 8 bases short, with 11 bases between. Germline V gene data show CDR1 as MNHNS and CDR2 as SASEGT. This chain's CDR3 is CASSEVKGRGYTF. The CDR3, as DNA: TGTGCCAGCAGTGAAGTAAAGGGGAGAGGCTACACCTTC.

V and J are TRBV7-9 and TRBJ1-1; 10 bases match TRBD1. The germline V gene encodes CDR1 SEHNR and CDR2 FQNEAQ (reference sequence). There are 15 residues in the CDR3. V was clipped by 4 bases and J by 2 bases; unmatched bases: 4. Here the CDR3 DNA reads TGTGCCAGCAGCTCGGGGACAGGGGTAAACACTGAAGCTTTCTTT. Encoded protein: CASSSGTGVNTEAFF.

This chain connects TRBV4-1 to TRBJ1-2; perhaps TRBD1 as D (5 bases). Trimming stripped 0 bases from V and 4 bases from J, with 15 bases between. The CDR3 totals 16 residues. Germline V gives CDR1 MGHRA, CDR2 YSYEKL. CDR3 protein: CASSQDRGGAAYGYTF. The DNA for the CDR3 is TGCGCCAGCAGCCAAGATCGTGGAGGGGCGGCCTATGGCTACACCTTC.

This clone was recorded once. The rearrangement links TRBV7-2 to TRBJ2-1; 8 positions match TRBD1. The V and J ends lost 6 bases and 2 bases, in that order; junction bases with no gene match: 6. The CDR3 is made up of 15 amino acids. Germline CDR1 and CDR2: SGHTA and FQGNSA. CDR3 amino acids: CASSYGQGTYNEQFF. The CDR3 DNA follows: TGTGCCAGCAGTTATGGACAGGGCACCTACAATGAGCAGTTCTTC. The whole variable domain, remainder taken from reference TRBV7-2 and TRBJ2-1, is GAGVSQSPSNKVTEKGKDVELRCDPISGHTALYWYRQSLGQGLEFLIYFQGNSAPDKSGLPSDRFSAERTGGSVSTLTIQRTQQEDSAVYLCASSYGQGTYNEQFFGPGTRLTVL.

On this clone itself: The conserved phenylalanine or tryptophan is not found at the CDR3 terminus, so this likely reflects a read error. The DNA is left out, because the CDR3 cannot be placed on it with certainty; the CDR3 is given as TCRdb lists it. This rearrangement joins TRBV28 to TRBJ1-4; the tabulated D call, TRBD1, remains unverified against the DNA. CDR1 and CDR2 from the germline V gene are MDHEN and SYDVKM. The CDR3 contains 13 residues when both ends are counted. The CDR3: CASSFFFSPFGLR.

This clone was recorded once. The chain links TRBV4-3 to TRBJ1-2; the D gene is possibly TRBD1 (6 bases). V was cut by 4 bases and J by 4 bases, with 13 bases left in between. Germline values: CDR1 LGHNA, CDR2 YSLEER. The CDR3 consists of 14 residues. The CDR3 protein is CASSPLQGSYGYTF. The CDR3 nucleotides read TGCGCCAGCAGCCCACTACAGGGCTCCTATGGCTACACCTTC.

The V and J genes are TRBV3-1 (or the pseudogene TRBV3-2) and TRBJ1-2; a possible D gene is TRBD1 (6 bases). The CDR3 is 16 amino acids. CDR1 and CDR2 (germline): LGHDT, YNNKEL (reference sequence). V was shortened by 0 bases and J by 3 bases, with 14 bases between the two germline ends. CDR3 in DNA: TGTGCCAGCAGCCAAGATCCAGGGGATTCTCACTATGGCTACACCTTC. As protein: CASSQDPGDSHYGYTF.